The 30 T cell receptor beta chains below all came from one sample that was sequenced in a study of cytomegalovirus exposure and HLA in healthy donors. With 60 Vbeta and 13 Jbeta primers, the PCR was carried out. The repertoire was sequenced with immunoSEQ multiplex PCR; TCRdb's copy has only in-frame clones and lacks some. This table holds 100,000 to 150,000 clones, around 78% found once. The material sequenced was PBMCs. All receptors come from a woman between 40 and 50 years old in good health and CMV-seronegative.

The gene calls are TRBV5-1 and TRBJ2-7; 8 nucleotides agree with TRBD1. V shed 0 bases, J shed 0 bases, and the junction held 5 bases outside the gene matches. Per the germline V gene, CDR1 is SGHRS and CDR2 is YFSETQ. This CDR3 contains 16 residues. The CDR3 protein is CASSLDKQGDSYEQYF. CDR3 coding DNA: TGCGCCAGCAGCTTGGATAAACAGGGGGACTCCTACGAGCAGTACTTC.

This clone was recorded once. The CDR3 protein is CASSFAMNTEAFF. The CDR3 coding sequence is TGTGCCAGCAGCTTTGCTATGAACACTGAAGCTTTCTTT. This chain joins TRBV7-9 and TRBJ1-1; D unclear. Germline values: CDR1 SEHNR, CDR2 FQNEAQ (reference sequence). This CDR3 contains 13 residues. V was shortened by 3 bases and J by 0 bases, with 5 bases between the two germline ends.

This clone was seen a single time. The chain links TRBV5-4 to TRBJ2-2; 13 bases are shared with TRBD2. Losses at the gene ends were 5 bases for V and 7 bases for J; bases not matched to a gene: 8. The CDR3 covers 16 residues. The germline gives CDR1 SGHNT, CDR2 YYREEE (reference sequence). The CDR3 nucleotides read TGTGCCAGCAGGATGGGACTAGCGGGACAGGGCGGGGAGCTGTTTTTT. This gives the protein CASRMGLAGQGGELFF. Variable domain in full (rest from reference TRBV5-4 and TRBJ2-2): ETGVTQSPTHLIKTRGQQVTLRCSSQSGHNTVSWYQQALGQGPQFIFQYYREEENGRGNFPPRFSGLQFPNYSSELNVNALELDDSALYLCASRMGLAGQGGELFFGEGSRLTVL.

The chain links TRBV7-2 to TRBJ2-7, with 9 bases aligning to TRBD2. V dropped 0 bases and J dropped 10; count of bases not matched to a gene: 7. The CDR3 extends over 14 amino acids. The germline CDR1 and CDR2 sequences are SGHTA and FQGNSA. Written as DNA, the CDR3 is TGTGCCAGCAGCTTAGCCGGGACTAGCCCCCGCCAGTACTTC. It encodes CASSLAGTSPRQYF.

The chain links TRBV7-9 to TRBJ1-2, with D possibly being TRBD1 (6 bases). Deletions cut 0 bases from V and 2 bases from J, with 16 bases between. The CDR3 has 17 residues. Germline V gives CDR1 SEHNR, CDR2 FQNEAQ (reference sequence). In nucleotides, the CDR3 is TGTGCCAGCAGCTTAGCTTTCTCACAGGGACTAAACTATGGCTACACCTTC. Translated, it gives CASSLAFSQGLNYGYTF.

J is TRBJ2-1 and V is TRBV28, with TRBD2 matching 14 bases. The junction had 12 bases not matched to a gene; V was cut back by 6 bases and J by 14 bases. Germline values: CDR1 MDHEN, CDR2 SYDVKM. The CDR3 contains 15 residues. In nucleotides, the CDR3 is TGTGCCAGCAGGGCTGGGACTAGCGGGAGAGGTAGGGAGTTCTTC. It specifies CASRAGTSGRGREFF.

The V and J genes are TRBV15 and TRBJ1-4, with TRBD1 identical over 9 bases. The trim removed 5 bases at V and 8 bases at J, leaving 12 bases unmatched. This CDR3 has 16 residues. CDR1 and CDR2 from the germline V gene are LNHNV and YYDKDF (reference sequence). CDR3 DNA: TGTGCCACCAGCGACCGAGAGGGGACAGGGCGAGAAAAACTGTTTTTT. Translation gives CATSDREGTGREKLFF. Full variable domain (missing parts from reference TRBV15 and TRBJ1-4): DAMVIQNPRYQVTQFGKPVTLSCSQTLNHNVMYWYQQKSSQAPKLLFHYYDKDFNNEADTPDNFQSRRPNTSFCFLDIRSPGLGDTAMYLCATSDREGTGREKLFFGSGTQLSVL.

This chain links TRBV6-5 with TRBJ2-7; 8 bases line up with TRBD1. The CDR3 contains 15 residues. Trimming removed 0 bases from V and 3 bases from J; junction bases left unmatched: 4. Germline V CDR1 and CDR2: MNHEY, SVGAGI. The CDR3: CASSYSSGQVYEQYF. DNA for the CDR3: TGTGCCAGCAGTTACTCCTCGGGACAGGTCTACGAGCAGTACTTC.

J is TRBJ2-1 and V is TRBV28, with TRBD1 as a possible D gene (6 bases). Trimming left V 6 bases short and J 1 base short, with 10 bases between. Germline V gives CDR1 MDHEN, CDR2 SYDVKM. The length of the CDR3 is 14 residues. The CDR3 sequence: CASRLTGSYNEQFF. Here the CDR3 DNA reads TGTGCCAGCAGACTGACAGGTTCCTACAATGAGCAGTTCTTC.

This CDR3 reads CASRGGSTYNEQFF. The CDR3 DNA follows: TGCGCCAGTAGAGGCGGGAGCACCTACAATGAGCAGTTCTTC. This rearrangement joins TRBV5-1 to TRBJ2-1, with 7 bases aligning to TRBD2. This CDR3 contains 14 residues. In germline, CDR1 is SGHRS, CDR2 YFSETQ. V was clipped by 8 bases and J by 2 bases; unmatched bases: 7.

This sequence joins TRBV19 and TRBJ1-1, with 10 positions matching TRBD1. This CDR3 region has 16 residues. After removal of 3 bases from V and 5 bases from J, the junction contained 9 bases not matched to a gene. Germline CDR1 is LNHDA and CDR2 is SQIVND (reference sequence). In nucleotides, the CDR3 is TGTGCCAGTAGTATCGCCGGGACAGGGGTTCTAACTGAAGCTTTCTTT. Protein product: CASSIAGTGVLTEAFF.

The V call is TRBV6-5, the J call TRBJ2-3, with unresolved D. The CDR3 is 14 residues long. Germline V lookup: CDR1 MNHEY, CDR2 SVGAGI. V shed 6 bases and J shed 0 bases, with 10 bases lying between them. CDR3 amino acids: CASSQTASTDTQYF. CDR3 DNA sequence: TGTGCCAGCAGCCAGACTGCTAGCACAGATACGCAGTATTTT.

V gene TRBV5-1 combines with J gene TRBJ2-1, with D uncertain. Trimming pared 4 bases from V and 5 bases from J, leaving 7 bases between. Germline assignment: CDR1 SGHRS and CDR2 YFSETQ. The CDR3 has 12 amino acids. CDR3 bases: TGCGCCAGCAGCATAGTCCACAATGAGCAGTTCTTC. Protein product: CASSIVHNEQFF.

This clone has a single count. The V gene is TRBV5-5, the J gene TRBJ1-3; tentative D call: TRBD1 (6 bases). The CDR3 is 16 residues long. The germline V and J ends were trimmed by 6 bases and 1 base, with 17 bases remaining between them. CDR1 is SGHKS and CDR2 is YYEKEE in the germline V gene (reference sequence). CDR3 residues: CASNGETGLSGNTIYF. CDR3 DNA: TGTGCCAGCAACGGCGAGACAGGCCTATCTGGAAACACCATATATTTT.

This clone was counted only a few times. The gene calls are TRBV9 and TRBJ2-1; D gene unclear. Germline loops: CDR1 SGDLS, CDR2 YYNGEE. The germline V and J ends were trimmed by 3 bases and 5 bases, with 12 bases remaining between them. The CDR3 spans 14 residues. In DNA, the CDR3 is TGTGCCAGCAGCGCCGTACCTCGGGACAATGAGCAGTTCTTC. Translating it yields CASSAVPRDNEQFF. Full variable domain (outside the CDR3, taken from reference TRBV9 and TRBJ2-1): DSGVTQTPKHLITATGQRVTLRCSPRSGDLSVYWYQQSLDQGLQFLIQYYNGEERAKGNILERFSAQQFPDLHSELNLSSLELGDSALYFCASSAVPRDNEQFFGPGTRLTVL.

This chain connects TRBV10-3 to TRBJ2-7; weak D call: TRBD1 (5 bases). Trimming shortened V by 3 bases and J by 3 bases, and 6 bases separated the two germline ends. The CDR3 length is 12 residues. The V gene's germline CDR1 is ENHRY and CDR2 SYGVKD. CDR3 amino acids: CAISDRVYEQYF. In DNA, the CDR3 is TGTGCCATCAGTGACAGGGTCTACGAGCAGTACTTC.

V usage is TRBV4-2 and J usage is TRBJ2-7; 8 nucleotides align to TRBD1. This CDR3 has 15 amino acids. CDR1 is LGHNA, CDR2 YNFKEQ, per germline. V lost 2 bases to trimming and J lost 3 bases; unmatched junction nucleotides: 6. CDR3 in amino acids: CASSQSGQGNYEQYF. In DNA form, the CDR3 reads TGTGCCAGCAGCCAATCAGGACAGGGAAACTACGAGCAGTACTTC.

The chain is built from TRBV15 and TRBJ1-5; D ambiguous. This CDR3 spans 12 amino acids. V lost 10 bases and J lost 3, with 10 bases in between. The germline CDR1 and CDR2 sequences are LNHNV and YYDKDF (reference sequence). In DNA, the CDR3 is TGTGCCATCGGTGGGCCCAATCAGCCCCAGCATTTT. Its translation is CAIGGPNQPQHF.

This clone appeared a single time. The chain employs TRBV5-1 and TRBJ2-7; D is possibly TRBD2 (6 bases). CDR1 and CDR2 from the germline V gene are SGHRS and YFSETQ. Trimming left V 4 bases short and J 3 bases short, with 14 bases between. CDR3 length: 14 residues. The CDR3 is CASSLFPGVYEQYF. Written as DNA, the CDR3 is TGCGCCAGCAGCCTCTTCCCGGGAGTCTACGAGCAGTACTTC. The variable domain in full, completed from reference TRBV5-1 and TRBJ2-7, reads KAGVTQTPRYLIKTRGQQVTLSCSPISGHRSVSWYQQTPGQGLQFLFEYFSETQRNKGNFPGRFSGRQFSNSRSEMNVSTLELGDSALYLCASSLFPGVYEQYFGPGTRLTVT.

Only a few counts were recorded for this clone. The rearrangement uses TRBV5-7 and TRBJ2-5; D gene unclear. TRBV5-7 is flagged as an ORF with uncertain function. The CDR3 runs 13 residues. The ends were cut back, 2 bases at V and 3 bases at J, with 8 bases in the middle. The CDR3 DNA follows: TGTGCCAGCAGCTTAGTGACTGAAGAGACCCAGTACTTC. Residues: CASSLVTEETQYF.

V is TRBV5-6 and J is TRBJ1-2; TRBD1 matches 7 bases. Germline CDR1 SGHDT, CDR2 YYEEEE. This CDR3 contains 13 residues. V lost 0 bases to trimming and J lost 7 bases; unmatched junction nucleotides: 3. CDR3 loop: CASSLARGAGYTF. Here the CDR3 DNA reads TGTGCCAGCAGCTTGGCCAGGGGGGCTGGCTACACCTTC.

This clone occurred once. The J gene is TRBJ1-5, the V gene TRBV2, with 9 bases matching TRBD1. J lost 5 bases, V lost 6 bases, and 2 bases had no gene match. This CDR3 comprises 13 residues. Germline CDR1 and CDR2: SNHLY and FYNNEI. The CDR3 reads CASRGQGDQPQHF. For the CDR3, the DNA is TGTGCCAGCAGGGGACAGGGAGATCAGCCCCAGCATTTT.

V and J are TRBV5-1 and TRBJ2-7, with a possible D match to TRBD2 (5 bases). The CDR3 is 14 amino acids. Germline loops: CDR1 SGHRS, CDR2 YFSETQ. The V end lost 1 base, the J end lost 3 bases, and 11 bases lay between the germline ends. CDR3 coding DNA: TGCGCCAGCAGCTTGTCCTCGGCGGGCTACGAGCAGTACTTC. Translated: CASSLSSAGYEQYF.

CDR3 coding DNA: TGTGCCAGTAGTATGACAGCTCAGCCCCAGCATTTT. Translation: CASSMTAQPQHF. The genes are TRBV19 and TRBJ1-5; D might be TRBD1 (5 bases). Trimming removed 3 bases from V and 6 bases from J, with 6 bases in between. The germline CDR1 and CDR2 sequences are LNHDA and SQIVND (reference sequence). This CDR3 comprises 12 residues.

As for this clone: Different DNA sequences within this sample yield the same CDR3. The chain employs TRBV11-2 and TRBJ2-7, with D tentatively TRBD1 (6 bases). In germline, CDR1 is SGHAT, CDR2 FQNNGV. CDR3 size: 18 residues. V was trimmed by 5 bases and J by 2 bases, leaving 25 bases between them. The CDR3, as DNA: TGTGCCAGCAGCCCAATTAATCGGCCACCGGGACACCCCTACGAGCAGTACTTC. It yields the protein CASSPINRPPGHPYEQYF.

The V and J genes are TRBV5-8 and TRBJ2-1, with 9 bases lining up with TRBD1. The length of the CDR3 is 14 residues. The junction had 4 bases not matched to a gene; V was cut back by 2 bases and J by 7 bases. Looked up from germline, CDR1 is SGHTS and CDR2 is YDEGEE. The CDR3 reads CASSFGTGRNEQFF. CDR3 nucleotides: TGTGCCAGCAGCTTCGGGACAGGGCGGAATGAGCAGTTCTTC.

The chain joins TRBV28 to TRBJ1-5; TRBD1 agrees at 8 bases. Germline V lookup: CDR1 MDHEN, CDR2 SYDVKM. J was trimmed by 6 bases and V by 5 bases; bases with no gene match: 12. The CDR3 sequence is 16 residues long. CDR3 sequence (DNA): TGTGCCAGCAGTATCGGACAGGGCAGGTGGGGTCAGCCCCAGCATTTT. Translating it yields CASSIGQGRWGQPQHF.

CDR3 protein: CASSFADRATGELFF. CDR3 DNA: TGTGCCAGCAGCTTCGCAGACAGGGCCACCGGGGAGCTGTTTTTT. This sequence joins TRBV11-2 and TRBJ2-2, with TRBD1 identical over 7 bases. The CDR3 contains 15 residues. The V and J ends lost 3 bases and 4 bases, in that order; junction bases with no gene match: 5. CDR1 and CDR2 (germline): SGHAT, FQNNGV.

The rearrangement joins TRBV2 to TRBJ2-5; the match to TRBD1 covers 7 bases. This CDR3 is 13 amino acids long. The V gene end was trimmed by 10 bases and the J gene end by 1 base; junction bases not matched to a gene: 6. In germline, CDR1 is SNHLY, CDR2 FYNNEI. The CDR3 region is CATQRDSQETQYF. The CDR3 region has the DNA TGTGCCACTCAGAGGGACAGCCAAGAGACCCAGTACTTC.

The chain employs TRBV5-1 and TRBJ1-4; possibly TRBD1 for D (6 bases). V shed 1 base and J shed 4 bases, with 11 bases lying between them. The CDR3 contains 15 residues. Germline loops: CDR1 SGHRS, CDR2 YFSETQ. The CDR3 nucleotides are TGCGCCAGCAGCTTGATAACAGGGATTAATGAAAAACTGTTTTTT. This gives the protein CASSLITGINEKLFF.